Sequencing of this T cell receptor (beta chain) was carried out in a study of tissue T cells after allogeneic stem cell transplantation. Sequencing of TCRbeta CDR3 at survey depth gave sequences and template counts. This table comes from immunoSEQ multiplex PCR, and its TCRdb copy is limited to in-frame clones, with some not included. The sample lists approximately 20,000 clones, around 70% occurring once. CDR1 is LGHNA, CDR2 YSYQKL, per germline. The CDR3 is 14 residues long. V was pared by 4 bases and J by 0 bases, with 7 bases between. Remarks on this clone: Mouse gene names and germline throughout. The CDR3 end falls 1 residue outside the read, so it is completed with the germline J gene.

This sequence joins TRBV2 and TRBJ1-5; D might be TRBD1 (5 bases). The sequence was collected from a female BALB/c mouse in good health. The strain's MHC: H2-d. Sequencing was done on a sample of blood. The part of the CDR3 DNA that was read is TGTGCCAGCAGCCGCAGGGATAACAACCAGGCTCCGCTT. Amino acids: CASSRRDNNQAPL. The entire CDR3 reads CASSRRDNNQAPLF.